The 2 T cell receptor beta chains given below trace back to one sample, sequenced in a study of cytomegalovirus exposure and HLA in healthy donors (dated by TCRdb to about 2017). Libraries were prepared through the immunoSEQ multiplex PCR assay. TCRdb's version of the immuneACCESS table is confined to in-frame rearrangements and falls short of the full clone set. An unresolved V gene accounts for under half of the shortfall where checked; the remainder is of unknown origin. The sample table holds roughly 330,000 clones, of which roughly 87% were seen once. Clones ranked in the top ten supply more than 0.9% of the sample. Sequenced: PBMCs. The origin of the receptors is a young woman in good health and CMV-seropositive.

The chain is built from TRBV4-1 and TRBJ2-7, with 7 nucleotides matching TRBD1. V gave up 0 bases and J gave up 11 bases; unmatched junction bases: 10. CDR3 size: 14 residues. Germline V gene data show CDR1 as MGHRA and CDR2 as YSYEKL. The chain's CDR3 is CASSQEPTGTDKYF. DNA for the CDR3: TGCGCCAGCAGCCAAGAACCTACCGGGACAGACAAGTACTTC.

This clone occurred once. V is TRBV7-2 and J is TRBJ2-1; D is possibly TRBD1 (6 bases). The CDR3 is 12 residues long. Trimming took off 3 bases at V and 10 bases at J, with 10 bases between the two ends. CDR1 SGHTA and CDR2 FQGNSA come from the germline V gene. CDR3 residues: CASSLYGTEQFF. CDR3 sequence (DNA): TGTGCCAGCAGCTTGTACGGGACAGAGCAGTTCTTC.